The following is a T cell receptor (beta chain) sequence with its context. Antigen specificity is unknown. Every patient had mismatch repair deficiency by PCR or immunohistochemistry. TCR sequencing covered a few patients who responded to pembrolizumab. These data come from a study of PD-1 blockade in mismatch repair-deficient tumors. The CDR3 totals 16 residues. Per the germline V gene, CDR1 is SGHTA and CDR2 is FQGNSA. V shed 5 bases, J shed 7 bases, and the junction held 14 bases outside the gene matches. Overall study results and limits: Tumor-resident clones, often absent from pretreatment blood, expanded after pembrolizumab and then contracted.

Produced via immunoSEQ multiplex PCR; TCRdb's table is partial and in-frame only. The repertoire holds about 100,000 clones, with approximately 80% as singletons. The material sequenced was peripheral blood, taken roughly 35 weeks after starting pembrolizumab. The V call is TRBV7-2, the J call TRBJ2-5; 9 nucleotides match TRBD1. The receptor was derived from an adult with mismatch repair-deficient cancer. The CDR3, as DNA: TGTGCCAGCAGCCCACAAATGGGACAGGGCCCAGGGACCCAGTACTTC. Translating gives CASSPQMGQGPGTQYF.